This passage covers 18 T cell receptor beta chains from one sample sequenced in a study of blood T cell repertoires in COVID-19. Using immunoSEQ multiplex PCR, the repertoire was profiled, and TCRdb retains in-frame clones only, with some absent. Counted here are under 200,000 clones, more than 75% occurring once; the ten biggest clones make up around 6%. Sequences were obtained from PBMCs or T cells enriched from blood (not recorded which). Receptors were obtained from a middle-aged man with acute COVID-19.

The chain employs TRBV2 and TRBJ1-1; the D gene is possibly TRBD1 (6 bases). Trimming took off 6 bases at V and 1 base at J, with 15 bases between the two ends. There are 15 residues in the CDR3. Germline V lookup: CDR1 SNHLY, CDR2 FYNNEI. The CDR3 DNA is TGTGCCAGCAGCCGGGAGGGACAAGGGAACACTGAAGCTTTCTTT. As protein: CASSREGQGNTEAFF.

The V gene is TRBV10-2, the J gene TRBJ2-7; D remains unclear. The germline CDR1 and CDR2 sequences are WSHSY and SAAADI. The CDR3 runs 14 residues. V was pared by 4 bases and J by 3 bases, with 13 bases between. As DNA, the CDR3 is TGCGCCAGCAGTGCAGTCGGGTCGGGCTACGAGCAGTACTTC. Protein sequence: CASSAVGSGYEQYF.

The rearrangement joins TRBV29-1 to TRBJ2-7; TRBD1 matches at 8 bases. CDR3 length: 15 residues. Germline values: CDR1 SQVTM, CDR2 ANQGSEA. J lost 2 bases, V lost 1 base, and 7 bases had no gene match. CDR3 residues: CSVEAGDRRAYEQYF. The CDR3 DNA reads TGCAGCGTTGAAGCTGGGGACAGGAGGGCCTACGAGCAGTACTTC.

As DNA, the CDR3 is TGTGCCAGCAGTTTATTGCCGAGCTCCTACAATGAGCAGTTCTTC. This codes for CASSLLPSSYNEQFF. The chain recombines TRBV27 with TRBJ2-1; D unresolved. Trimming took 1 base from V and 0 from J, leaving 7 bases between them. Germline values: CDR1 MNHEY, CDR2 SMNVEV (reference sequence). The CDR3 has 15 residues.

The chain recombines TRBV5-1 with TRBJ2-1, with 11 bases fitting TRBD2. Germline CDR1 is SGHRS and CDR2 is YFSETQ. J lost 3 bases, V lost 0 bases, and 2 bases had no gene match. The CDR3 sequence is 16 residues long. The CDR3 sequence: CASSLGLAGNYNEQFF. In DNA, the CDR3 is TGCGCCAGCAGCTTGGGACTAGCGGGGAACTACAATGAGCAGTTCTTC.

V gene TRBV6-1 combines with J gene TRBJ2-1; 9 bases are a match to TRBD2. J gave up 3 bases and V 1 base, and 4 bases lay outside the gene matches. Looked up from germline, CDR1 is MNHNS and CDR2 is SASEGT. The CDR3 runs to 16 residues. CDR3 residues: CASSEVASGNYNEQFF. The CDR3 DNA is TGTGCCAGCAGTGAAGTGGCTAGCGGGAACTACAATGAGCAGTTCTTC.

V is TRBV2 and J is TRBJ2-2; TRBD1 aligns across 9 bases. This CDR3 region has 15 residues. From germline, CDR1 is SNHLY and CDR2 FYNNEI. The ends lost 2 bases at V and 7 bases at J; junction bases unmatched: 5. The CDR3 nucleotides are TGTGCCAGCAGTGAAAGGACAGGGGTCGGCGGGGAGCTGTTTTTT. The encoded protein is CASSERTGVGGELFF.

The rearrangement joins TRBV30 to TRBJ2-2; 7 bases line up with TRBD2. V shed 4 bases, J shed 6 bases, and the junction held 8 bases outside the gene matches. Germline V gives CDR1 GTSNPN, CDR2 SVGIG (reference sequence). This CDR3 has 14 residues. The DNA for the CDR3 is TGTGCCTGGAACCCAGATCGGGAGGCCGGGGAGCTGTTTTTT. This translates into CAWNPDREAGELFF.

J is TRBJ1-5 and V is TRBV6-5; no clear D. From germline, CDR1 is MNHEY and CDR2 SVGAGI. This CDR3 spans 13 amino acids. V was clipped by 6 bases and J by 2 bases, with 8 bases between them. The DNA of the CDR3 is TGTGCCAGCAGAGAGGGAGGCAATCAGCCCCAGCATTTT. It yields the protein CASREGGNQPQHF.

J is TRBJ1-2 and V is TRBV11-3; TRBD1 aligns across 7 bases. There are 16 residues in the CDR3. V was pared by 1 base and J by 2 bases, with 7 bases of the junction left unmatched. CDR1 is SGHNT and CDR2 is YENEEA in the germline V gene. CDR3 DNA: TGTGCCAGCAGCTTAGGAGAGCAGGGGGGAAACTATGGCTACACCTTC. The encoded protein is CASSLGEQGGNYGYTF.

This chain's CDR3 is CASSPGDQAQYF. The CDR3 nucleotides are TGTGCCAGCAGCCCGGGGGACCAAGCGCAGTACTTC. The chain is built from TRBV11-3 and TRBJ2-7, with a possible D match to TRBD2 (6 bases). Trimming took 5 bases from V and 9 from J, leaving 14 bases between them. The CDR3 extends over 12 amino acids. Germline V CDR1 and CDR2: SGHNT, YENEEA.

The J gene is TRBJ1-1, the V gene TRBV4-3; 8 nucleotides agree with TRBD1. Unmatched junction bases numbered 11, after V lost 4 bases and J lost 7 bases. This CDR3 region has 15 residues. Germline assignment: CDR1 LGHNA and CDR2 YSLEER. In DNA, the CDR3 is TGCGCCAGCAGCCTCGGACAGGGATTTTTGGATGAAGCTTTCTTT. Translated, it gives CASSLGQGFLDEAFF.

The chain carries TRBV11-2 and TRBJ1-5; D gene ambiguous. Trimming shortened V by 3 bases and J by 0 bases, and 9 bases separated the two germline ends. CDR3 size: 15 residues. Germline V lookup: CDR1 SGHAT, CDR2 FQNNGV. CDR3 DNA: TGTGCCAGCAGCTTCGGTAGCTATAGCAATCAGCCCCAGCATTTT. Translating it yields CASSFGSYSNQPQHF.

V usage is TRBV18 and J usage is TRBJ1-2, with TRBD1 as a possible D gene (6 bases). CDR1 is KGHSH and CDR2 is LQKENI in the germline V gene. The CDR3 sequence is 15 residues long. The V and J ends lost 2 bases and 3 bases respectively, with 13 bases between them. CDR3 nucleotide sequence: TGTGCCAGCTCACCAACACAGGGAAATGACTATGGCTACACCTTC. It encodes CASSPTQGNDYGYTF.

The chain joins TRBV27 to TRBJ2-7, with 13 positions matching TRBD2. The length of the CDR3 is 16 residues. Trimming at V came to 5 bases and at J to 3 bases, leaving 7 bases not matched to a gene. Germline V CDR1 and CDR2: MNHEY, SMNVEV (reference sequence). DNA for the CDR3: TGTGCCAGCAGTCGGACTAGCGGGAGAGGTCGCTACGAGCAGTACTTC. Encoded protein: CASSRTSGRGRYEQYF.

This clone was recorded a few times. The V and J genes are TRBV5-1 and TRBJ1-1; TRBD1 matches at 7 bases. Trimming cost V 4 bases and J 6 bases; bases outside gene matches: 12. The CDR3 has 15 residues. Germline CDR1 is SGHRS and CDR2 is YFSETQ. CDR3 in amino acids: CASSPGGPRGAEAFF. CDR3 DNA sequence: TGCGCCAGCAGCCCAGGGGGGCCCAGGGGAGCTGAAGCTTTCTTT.

The CDR3 bases are TGCGCCAGCAGCTCGACCGGACAGGGGGCGCTGGACACTGAAGCTTTCTTT. Translation: CASSSTGQGALDTEAFF. The rearrangement links TRBV5-1 to TRBJ1-1, with TRBD1 matching 11 bases. Germline V gene data show CDR1 as SGHRS and CDR2 as YFSETQ. CDR3 length equals 17 residues. Germline trimming cut 3 bases from V and 3 bases from J; bases unmatched to any gene: 10.

The genes are TRBV7-2 and TRBJ2-2, with D possibly matching TRBD1 (6 bases). Germline CDR1 is SGHTA and CDR2 is FQGNSA. The CDR3 contains 16 residues. V lost 6 bases and J lost 7, with 21 bases in between. The CDR3: CASRGPGRGMIGELFF. CDR3 bases: TGTGCCAGCAGGGGCCCGGGCAGGGGAATGATCGGGGAGCTGTTTTTT.